A selection of T cell receptor beta chains follows, all from one sample in a study of cytomegalovirus exposure and HLA in healthy donors. TCRdb's table, derived via immunoSEQ multiplex PCR, lists solely in-frame clones and lacks some. Of about 130,000 clones in the sample, roughly three quarters were seen once. Material: PBMCs. These receptors were collected from a man aged 25-45 years in good health and CMV-seronegative. The CDR3 runs from the conserved cysteine through the conserved F or W. The D gene is left open where the match is weak. Only part of the rows carry a size: once, few, many, or a class if the clone is expanded.

- TRBJ2-7 TRBV29-1 - TGCAGCGTTTTGCAGGGTCCCTACGAGCAGTACTTC CSVLQGPYEQYF
- TRBJ2-1 TRBV6-1 - TGTGCCAGCAGGCGCAACAATGAGCAGTTCTTC CASRRNNEQFF
TRBD1 TRBJ1-4 TRBV27 few TGTGCCAGCAGACCAAGCCGGGACAGGGCCTTGCGGGAAAAACTGTTTTTT CASRPSRDRALREKLFF
TRBD1 TRBJ1-2 TRBV18 - TGTGCCAGCTCCCCGGGACAGCCTAACTATGGCTACACCTTC CASSPGQPNYGYTF
- TRBJ2-5 TRBV29-1 - TGCAGCGTTGTCCATGACAGGGCGGGGGAGACCCAGTACTTC CSVVHDRAGETQYF
- TRBJ2-5 TRBV9 - TGTGCCAGCAGTATCGATTTGAGGGAGACCCAGTACTTC CASSIDLRETQYF
TRBD2 TRBJ2-1 TRBV6-1 once TGTGCCAGCAGTCGAGCGGGAGGGCTCGGTGAGCAGTTCTTC CASSRAGGLGEQFF
TRBD2 TRBJ2-1 TRBV28 - TGTGCCAGCAGTTTGGGACTAGCGGGGGTAGATGAGCAGTTCTTC CASSLGLAGVDEQFF
- TRBJ2-7 TRBV10-3 - TGTGCCACCTCAGGGCGCCTGGATTTCTACGAGCAGTACTTC CATSGRLDFYEQYF
- TRBJ2-3 TRBV6-6 - TGTGCCAGCAGTTACCGCAGACAAGATACGCAGTATTTT CASSYRRQDTQYF
TRBD2 TRBJ2-7 TRBV6-6 - TGTGCCAGCAGTGCCTTAGCGGGAGGGCCAAGCGAGCAGTACTTC CASSALAGGPSEQYF
- TRBJ2-7 TRBV10-3 - TGTGCCATCAGTGAGTCGGTCCGAGAATACGAGCAGTACTTC CAISESVREYEQYF
- TRBJ1-4 TRBV5-1 - TGCGCCAGCAGCTTGGAAGGTACTAAGAATGAAAAACTGTTTTTT CASSLEGTKNEKLFF
- TRBJ2-7 TRBV6-6 once TGTGCCAGCAGTCCCCGGGTTAGCGGTACCTACGAGCAGTACTTC CASSPRVSGTYEQYF
TRBD2 TRBJ2-7 TRBV5-4 - TGTGCCAGCAGCTTGGTGGCTAGCGGGCTTCACGAGCAGTACTTC CASSLVASGLHEQYF
TRBD1 TRBJ2-3 TRBV5-4 - TGTGCCAGCAGCTCGGGACAGGGAATCGGCACAGATACGCAGTATTTT CASSSGQGIGTDTQYF
TRBD1 TRBJ2-5 TRBV6-1 - TGTGCCAGCAACTCCGGGACAGGGGAAGAGACCCAGTACTTC CASNSGTGEETQYF
- TRBJ2-7 TRBV7-2 - TGTGCCAGCAGCTTATTTATTCGTTCCGAGCAGTACTTC CASSLFIRSEQYF
TRBD2 TRBJ2-5 TRBV5-1 - TGCGCCAGCAGCTTGGATTTAGCGGGTTGGGGGGAGACCCAGTACTTC CASSLDLAGWGETQYF
TRBD1 TRBJ2-2 TRBV19 - TGTGCCAGTAGTACCGGGGTCAGGGTAACACTAAACAGGGGGCAAGACGGGGAGCTGTTTTTT CASSTGVRVTLNRGQDGELFF
- TRBJ2-2 TRBV5-1 once TGCGCCAGCGGTAAGACTGCGGGGCACGCCACCGGGGAGCTGTTTTTT CASGKTAGHATGELFF